The next 16 T cell receptor beta chains were all read from a single sample in a study of T cell responses to AZD1222 COVID-19 vaccine. The assay was immunoSEQ multiplex PCR, and TCRdb's table has in-frame clones only and misses some. The sample records under 200,000 clones, just over 90% being singletons. The sequencing here drew on peripheral blood, taken 28 days after the second dose of the MenACWY control vaccine. Receptors were obtained from an adult who received the MenACWY meningococcal vaccine as a control.

This clone was counted once. The CDR3 loop is CSASRDPQAFF. The CDR3 DNA reads TGCAGTGCGAGCCGGGACCCTCAAGCTTTCTTT. The V call is TRBV20-1, the J call TRBJ1-1; weak D call: TRBD1 (5 bases). CDR3 length: 11 amino acids. V lost 6 bases to trimming and J lost 9 bases, with 14 bases between them. CDR1 is DFQATT, CDR2 SNEGSKA, per germline (reference sequence).

The CDR3 loop is CASSLGRGRDEQYF. The CDR3 coding sequence is TGTGCCAGCAGTTTGGGAAGGGGACGTGACGAGCAGTACTTC. The chain has TRBV27 and TRBJ2-7; D possibly matches TRBD1 or TRBD2 (5 bases each). In germline, CDR1 is MNHEY, CDR2 SMNVEV (reference sequence). Trimming cost V 3 bases and J 5 bases, with 14 bases left between them. The CDR3 is 14 amino acids.

The chain couples TRBV7-8 to TRBJ1-2; the match to TRBD1 covers 8 bases. This CDR3 contains 14 residues. Germline CDR1 SGHVS, CDR2 FQNEAQ. V dropped 4 bases and J dropped 4; count of bases not matched to a gene: 5. CDR3 sequence reads: CASSSQGEGYGYTF. CDR3 nucleotides: TGTGCCAGCAGCTCACAGGGGGAAGGCTATGGCTACACCTTC.

The chain combines TRBV9 with TRBJ2-3, with D unresolved. Trimming removed 0 bases at V and 0 bases at J, with 11 bases between. The CDR3 spans 16 residues. Germline assignment: CDR1 SGDLS and CDR2 YYNGEE. The CDR3 DNA is TGTGCCAGCAGCGTAGGGGCAGCCCCTAGCACAGATACGCAGTATTTT. It translates to CASSVGAAPSTDTQYF.

This clone was observed once. The chain is built from TRBV6-5 and TRBJ2-2, with D perhaps matching TRBD1 or TRBD2 (5 bases each). Germline V gene data show CDR1 as MNHEY and CDR2 as SVGAGI. V lost 1 base and J lost 7, with 10 bases in between. The length of the CDR3 is 14 residues. This CDR3 is CASSYLGTDGELFF. CDR3 sequence (DNA): TGTGCCAGCAGTTACTTGGGGACGGACGGGGAGCTGTTTTTT.

This sequence joins TRBV9 and TRBJ1-2; TRBD1 is a possible D gene (5 bases). Germline V gene lookup returns CDR1 SGDLS and CDR2 YYNGEE. The CDR3 totals 15 residues. Trimming took 3 bases from V and 3 from J, leaving 15 bases between them. The CDR3 nucleotides read TGTGCCAGCAGCGGTCGGGGGAGGGGAGACTATGGCTACACCTTC. Protein: CASSGRGRGDYGYTF.

V gene TRBV27 combines with J gene TRBJ1-5, with D possibly TRBD1 on 5 matching bases. The CDR3 contains 15 residues. Deletions cut 1 base from V and 5 bases from J, with 12 bases between. Germline V lookup: CDR1 MNHEY, CDR2 SMNVEV (reference sequence). The CDR3 sequence is CASSLFQGPHQPQHF. CDR3 in DNA: TGTGCCAGCAGTTTATTTCAGGGTCCACATCAGCCCCAGCATTTT.

The V gene is TRBV30, the J gene TRBJ2-3; D perhaps matches TRBD1 (5 bases). Trimming removed 1 base at V and 2 bases at J, with 16 bases between. The CDR3 sequence is 16 residues long. Germline V gene lookup returns CDR1 GTSNPN and CDR2 SVGIG (reference sequence). The CDR3 nucleotides read TGTGCCTGGAGTGAGCCGTCCCCCGGACACACAGATACGCAGTATTTT. It yields the protein CAWSEPSPGHTDTQYF.

This CDR3 reads CASSLGGRGQYF. CDR3 coding DNA: TGTGCCAGCAGTTTGGGGGGGCGCGGGCAGTACTTC. The rearrangement links TRBV27 to TRBJ2-7; a possible D gene is TRBD2 (7 bases). This CDR3 region has 12 residues. The V gene lost 3 bases and the J gene lost 9 bases, with 12 bases spanning the gap. Germline V gene lookup returns CDR1 MNHEY and CDR2 SMNVEV (reference sequence).

The V call is TRBV30, the J call TRBJ1-5; possible D gene TRBD1, 5 bases. The CDR3 has 16 amino acids. The V gene lost 4 bases and the J gene lost 0 bases, with 16 bases spanning the gap. Germline assignment: CDR1 GTSNPN and CDR2 SVGIG (reference sequence). CDR3 coding DNA: TGTGCCTGGAATTTCGGGGGAAAATTTAGCAATCAGCCCCAGCATTTT. This translates into CAWNFGGKFSNQPQHF.

This chain uses TRBV29-1 with TRBJ1-1; D not certain. V shed 2 bases and J shed 1 base, with 8 bases lying between them. The CDR3 has 13 amino acids. CDR1 is SQVTM and CDR2 is ANQGSEA in the germline V gene. The CDR3 coding sequence is TGCAGCGTTGAAACCGGGCCGAACACTGAAGCTTTCTTT. Its protein is CSVETGPNTEAFF.

This chain uses TRBV10-3 with TRBJ1-1; TRBD1 matches 9 bases. Germline CDR1 reads ENHRY; CDR2 reads SYGVKD. This CDR3 contains 15 residues. J lost 4 bases, V lost 10 bases, and 13 bases had no gene match. CDR3 loop: CATQEWTGVGTEAFF. The DNA of the CDR3 is TGTGCCACCCAGGAATGGACAGGGGTTGGCACTGAAGCTTTCTTT.

The V and J genes are TRBV7-8 and TRBJ1-1; tentative D call: TRBD1 (5 bases). CDR1 is SGHVS, CDR2 FQNEAQ, per germline. Trimming cost V 3 bases and J 4 bases, with 9 bases left between them. The CDR3 is made up of 13 amino acids. The CDR3 sequence: CASSFHRRTEAFF. The CDR3 DNA sequence: TGTGCCAGCAGCTTTCACAGGCGCACTGAAGCTTTCTTT.

CDR3 protein: CASSLKGGPEAFF. Here the CDR3 DNA reads TGCGCCAGCAGCTTGAAAGGGGGTCCTGAAGCTTTCTTT. The chain has TRBV5-1 and TRBJ1-1; D perhaps matches TRBD1 (6 bases). Germline CDR1 is SGHRS and CDR2 is YFSETQ. CDR3 length: 13 residues. V was pared by 1 base and J by 6 bases, with 10 bases between.

The chain carries TRBV20-1 and TRBJ1-2, with D unclear. There are 10 residues in the CDR3. V lost 5 bases, J lost 6 bases, and 7 bases lay in between. Germline V CDR1 and CDR2: DFQATT, SNEGSKA (reference sequence). CDR3 bases: TGCAGTGCTGATATTAATGGCTACACCTTC. Amino acids: CSADINGYTF.

The rearrangement links TRBV12-3 or TRBV12-4 to TRBJ2-2; no definite D call. The V end was cut by 6 bases, the J end by 7 bases, with 9 bases between. The CDR3 is made up of 12 amino acids. CDR3 sequence: CASRGTGGELFF. CDR3 bases: TGTGCCAGCAGGGGAACCGGCGGGGAGCTGTTTTTT.